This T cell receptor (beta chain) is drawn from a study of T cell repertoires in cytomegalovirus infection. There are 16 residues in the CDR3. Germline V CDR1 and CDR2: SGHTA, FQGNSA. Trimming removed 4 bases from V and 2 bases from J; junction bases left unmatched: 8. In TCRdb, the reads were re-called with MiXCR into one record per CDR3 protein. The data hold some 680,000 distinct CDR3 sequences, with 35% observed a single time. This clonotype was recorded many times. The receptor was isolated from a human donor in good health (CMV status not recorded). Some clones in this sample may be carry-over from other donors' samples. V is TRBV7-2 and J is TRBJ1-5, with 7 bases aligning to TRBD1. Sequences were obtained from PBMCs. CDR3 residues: CASSYGTAGGNQPQHF. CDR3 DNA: TGTGCCAGCAGCTACGGGACAGCGGGGGGCAATCAGCCCCAGCATTTT.